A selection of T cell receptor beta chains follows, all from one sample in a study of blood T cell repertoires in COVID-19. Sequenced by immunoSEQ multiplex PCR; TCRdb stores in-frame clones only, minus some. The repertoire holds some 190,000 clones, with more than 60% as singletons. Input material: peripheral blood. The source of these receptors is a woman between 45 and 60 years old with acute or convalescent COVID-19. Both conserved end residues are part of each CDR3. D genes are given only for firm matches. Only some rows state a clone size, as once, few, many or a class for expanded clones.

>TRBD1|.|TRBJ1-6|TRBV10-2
CASKRDRLNSPLHF
TGCGCCAGCAAAAGGGACAGGCTGAATTCACCCCTCCACTTT
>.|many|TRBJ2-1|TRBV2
CASRGLTSANEQFF
TGTGCCAGCCGAGGACTAACATCGGCGAATGAGCAGTTCTTC
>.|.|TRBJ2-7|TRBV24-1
CATLWGDPYEQYF
TGTGCCACCTTGTGGGGGGACCCCTACGAGCAGTACTTC
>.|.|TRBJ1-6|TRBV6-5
CAKRTVNSPLHF
TGTGCCAAGCGGACAGTTAATTCACCCCTCCACTTT
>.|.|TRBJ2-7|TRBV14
CASSLGAQGSYEQYF
TGTGCCAGCAGCCTGGGGGCACAGGGATCCTACGAGCAGTACTTC
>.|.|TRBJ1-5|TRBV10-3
CAISEGQSSNQPQHF
TGTGCCATCAGTGAAGGACAGAGTAGCAATCAGCCCCAGCATTTT
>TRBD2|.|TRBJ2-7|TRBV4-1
CASSPREGDYEQYF
TGCGCCAGCAGCCCCCGGGAGGGCGACTACGAGCAGTACTTC
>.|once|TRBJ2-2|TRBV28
CASLRNLERLGGRGTGELFF
TGTGCCAGCCTCCGGAACCTGGAGAGGCTGGGGGGGCGAGGCACCGGGGAGCTGTTTTTT
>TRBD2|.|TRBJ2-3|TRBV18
CASSGTSGGTNTQYF
TGTGCCAGCTCCGGGACTAGCGGGGGCACTAATACGCAGTATTTT
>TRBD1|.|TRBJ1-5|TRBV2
CASRLDRGSNQPQHF
TGTGCCAGCAGGCTGGACAGGGGCAGCAATCAGCCCCAGCATTTT
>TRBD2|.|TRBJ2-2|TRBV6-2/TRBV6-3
CASSYGLAGVTGELFF
TGTGCCAGCAGTTACGGACTAGCGGGAGTTACCGGGGAGCTGTTTTTT
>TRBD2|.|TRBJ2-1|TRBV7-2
CASSLNGAGGYNEQFF
TGTGCCAGCAGCTTAAACGGGGCGGGAGGATACAATGAGCAGTTCTTC
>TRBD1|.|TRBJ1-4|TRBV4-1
CASRRQGGNEKLFF
TGCGCCAGCAGGAGACAGGGCGGGAATGAAAAACTGTTTTTT
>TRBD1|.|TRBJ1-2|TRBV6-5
CASTAGDRANGYTF
TGTGCCAGCACAGCCGGGGACAGGGCTAACGGCTACACCTTC
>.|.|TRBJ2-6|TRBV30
CASREGGNVLTF
TGTGCCTCCCGAGAAGGGGGCAACGTCCTGACTTTC
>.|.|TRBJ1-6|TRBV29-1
CSVQESNSPLHF
TGCAGCGTTCAGGAAAGTAATTCACCCCTCCACTTT
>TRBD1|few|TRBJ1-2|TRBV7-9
CASSLWPRDRGNYGYTF
TGTGCCAGCAGCTTATGGCCGCGGGACAGGGGAAACTATGGCTACACCTTC
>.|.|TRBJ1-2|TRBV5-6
CASSLGSAPRRRANYGYTF
TGTGCCAGCAGCTTGGGTTCTGCCCCAAGACGGAGAGCTAACTATGGCTACACCTTC
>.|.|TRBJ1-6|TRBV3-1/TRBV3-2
CASSQYYNSPLHF
TGTGCCAGCAGCCAGTACTATAATTCACCCCTCCACTTT
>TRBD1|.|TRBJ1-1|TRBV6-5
CASSPDRAWNTEAFF
TGTGCCAGCAGTCCTGACAGGGCATGGAACACTGAAGCTTTCTTT
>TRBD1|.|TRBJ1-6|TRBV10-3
CAIRAETGASYRIHF
TGTGCCATCAGGGCGGAGACAGGGGCCTCCTACCGTATCCACTTT